The rows below give T cell receptor beta chains drawn from one sample of a study of OX40 agonist ivuxolimab in advanced cancers. Clones were read by immunoSEQ multiplex PCR, and TCRdb kept only the in-frame ones, dropping some. The sample lists about 26,000 clones, approximately 85% occurring once. The specimen was CD4+ or CD8+ T cells sorted from blood, collected in a trial of the OX40 agonist ivuxolimab. The receptors were sampled from an adult with an advanced solid tumor such as melanoma, head and neck, liver or kidney cancer. CDR3s include the opening cysteine and the closing phenylalanine or tryptophan. A D gene is named only where the DNA matches it firmly. Size is omitted from some rows. Given values are once, few, many or a class for expanded clones.

j_gene,abundance,v_gene,d_gene,CDR3nt,CDR3aa
TRBJ2-1,NA,TRBV11-3,TRBD1,TGTGCCAGCAGCTTAGCCGACAGGGGACGTGAGCAGTTCTTC,CASSLADRGREQFF
TRBJ2-5,many,TRBV7-9,NA,TGTGCCAGCAGCTTAGGGGCGACCCAGTACTTC,CASSLGATQYF
TRBJ2-7,few,TRBV6-1,NA,TGTGCCAGCAGTGAACACCCGCCCCCTTACGAGCAGTACTTC,CASSEHPPPYEQYF
TRBJ1-1,few,TRBV5-6,NA,TGTGCCAGCAGCTTGGCCGGGACGGAGAACACTGAAGCTTTCTTT,CASSLAGTENTEAFF
TRBJ2-4,NA,TRBV19,NA,TGTGCCAGTAGTTTTGGGACCCGAGGGGAAAACATTCAGTACTTC,CASSFGTRGENIQYF
TRBJ2-4,NA,TRBV19,NA,TGTGCCAGTAGTATTTCAGACACCCAGGGAAACATTCAGTACTTC,CASSISDTQGNIQYF
TRBJ2-7,NA,TRBV19,NA,TGTGCCAGTAGTGGGGGGTACGAGCAGTACTTC,CASSGGYEQYF
TRBJ2-2,medium-sized,TRBV11-2,NA,TGTGCCAGCAGGAACAGCAGCGGCGGGGAGCTGTTTTTT,CASRNSSGGELFF
TRBJ2-7,NA,TRBV27,NA,TGTGCCAGCAGCCACGGTGTCAACGAGCAGTACTTC,CASSHGVNEQYF
TRBJ2-7,NA,TRBV7-9,TRBD2,TGTGCCAGCAGCCAGGGACTAGCGGGGTCCTACGAGCAGTACTTC,CASSQGLAGSYEQYF
TRBJ2-1,medium-sized,TRBV13,TRBD1,TGTGCCAGCAGCTTAGAGGGACAGGTAACCTCCGAACAGTTCTTC,CASSLEGQVTSEQFF
TRBJ2-3,once,TRBV27,NA,TGTGCCAGCAGTTTAGGGCTAGAGCAGGATACGCAGTATTTT,CASSLGLEQDTQYF
TRBJ2-7,NA,TRBV27,NA,TGTGCCAGCAGCGACCGGGCAGCCGGGGAGCAGTACTTC,CASSDRAAGEQYF
TRBJ1-2,NA,TRBV7-9,TRBD1,TGTGCCAGCAGCTTGACAGGGGGCCCGGGGTGGTATGGCTACACCTTC,CASSLTGGPGWYGYTF
TRBJ1-1,NA,TRBV19,TRBD1,TGTGCCAGTAGTACCCGACAGGGGGTTTTAAGGTTGGACACTGAAGCTTTCTTT,CASSTRQGVLRLDTEAFF
TRBJ1-2,NA,TRBV4-2,NA,TGTGCCAGCAGCCCCTGGAGAGGTGAGCTTAACTATGGCTACACCTTC,CASSPWRGELNYGYTF
TRBJ1-2,NA,TRBV6-5,NA,TGTGCCAGCAGTTACCTCGGACCCAACTATGGCTACACCTTC,CASSYLGPNYGYTF
TRBJ1-1,NA,TRBV19,NA,TGTGCCAGTAGGTCTTGGGAGGGATTGAACACTGAAGCTTTCTTT,CASRSWEGLNTEAFF
TRBJ2-5,NA,TRBV13,NA,TGTGCCAGCAGCCCCGAGACTAGTGAGCAAGAGACCCAGTACTTC,CASSPETSEQETQYF
TRBJ2-3,NA,TRBV5-6,TRBD1,TGTGCCAGCAGCCTGGGGCTGACAGGGACCACAGATACGCAGTATTTT,CASSLGLTGTTDTQYF
TRBJ2-1,once,TRBV13,NA,TGTGCCAGCAGCAACGGAAGGGGCCTCGGGGAGCAGTTCTTC,CASSNGRGLGEQFF
TRBJ1-2,few,TRBV7-9,NA,TGTGCCAGCAGCCCACGACAGAATCAGATCTATGGCTACACCTTC,CASSPRQNQIYGYTF
TRBJ2-2,NA,TRBV28,NA,TGTGCCGTGGGGGGTTTCACCGGGGAGCTGTTTTTT,CAVGGFTGELFF
TRBJ1-6,NA,TRBV4-1,NA,TGCGCCAACAGCCAAGGGGATGAAGAAAATTCACCCCTCCACTTT,CANSQGDEENSPLHF
TRBJ2-7,NA,TRBV28,NA,TGTGCCAGCAGTGCCCCGACTAGATCCTCGCAGGACGAGCAGTACTTC,CASSAPTRSSQDEQYF
TRBJ2-1,NA,TRBV28,TRBD1,TGTGCCAGCAGTTTAGAAGACAGGGAATTCGATGAGCAGTTCTTC,CASSLEDREFDEQFF
TRBJ2-5,NA,TRBV6-1,TRBD2,TGTGCCAGCAGTGAAGCGGGACTAGCGGGGGGGATTCAAGAGACCCAGTACTTC,CASSEAGLAGGIQETQYF
TRBJ1-2,NA,TRBV4-1,TRBD1,TGCGCCAGCAGCCAAGATGGAGGGGGCGACTATGGCTACACCTTC,CASSQDGGGDYGYTF
TRBJ2-3,NA,TRBV7-9,TRBD2,TGTGCCAGCAGCTCCCCGACTAGCGGGGGGGCAGAGGCAGATACGCAGTATTTT,CASSSPTSGGAEADTQYF
TRBJ1-1,NA,TRBV14,NA,TGTGCCAGCAGCCAAGAAATTTGGGTCGGGGCTGGCGGCACTGAAGCTTTCTTT,CASSQEIWVGAGGTEAFF
TRBJ2-4,NA,TRBV9,NA,TGTGCCAGCAGCGTAGTCAGCGACCCGAACATTCAGTACTTC,CASSVVSDPNIQYF
TRBJ2-5,NA,TRBV2,TRBD2,TGTGCCAGCAGTGAAAGTGGCGGGAGCGAGACCCAGTACTTC,CASSESGGSETQYF
TRBJ2-4,NA,TRBV19,NA,TGTGCCAGTAGTACTCAAGGGGTAGCCAAAAACATTCAGTACTTC,CASSTQGVAKNIQYF
TRBJ2-7,NA,TRBV28,TRBD2,TGTGCCAGCAGTTTCCAACTAGCGGGAGCCTACGAGCAGTACTTC,CASSFQLAGAYEQYF
TRBJ2-1,NA,TRBV14,NA,TGTGCCAGCAGCCAAGATAAAGGGGAGGTAACGTACAATGAGCAGTTCTTC,CASSQDKGEVTYNEQFF
TRBJ1-4,NA,TRBV25-1,NA,TGTGCCAGCAGTGGGGGGCTTAGTGAAAAACTGTTTTTT,CASSGGLSEKLFF
TRBJ2-3,NA,TRBV14,NA,TGTGCCAGCACGTGGGGGGCCTGGGCAGATACGCAGTATTTT,CASTWGAWADTQYF
TRBJ2-7,NA,TRBV4-3,TRBD1,TGCGCCAGCAGCCAAGACAGGGGGACCCCCTACGAGCAGTACTTC,CASSQDRGTPYEQYF
TRBJ1-2,NA,TRBV27,NA,TGTGCCAGCAGTCCGGACCGGAACTATGGCTACACCTTC,CASSPDRNYGYTF
TRBJ2-2,NA,TRBV29-1,NA,TGCAGCGTTGAGCTTGGCTTGCGGGAGCTGTTTTTT,CSVELGLRELFF
TRBJ1-1,NA,TRBV19,NA,TGTGCCAGTAGCTGGGGACGGCAGAACACTGAAGCTTTCTTT,CASSWGRQNTEAFF
TRBJ2-1,few,TRBV7-9,NA,TGTGTCTACCGGCCCGAGGTGAACGACAATGAGCAGTTCTTC,CVYRPEVNDNEQFF
TRBJ2-1,once,TRBV28,NA,TGTGCCAGCAGGTCCACCGGAGGGTCCTTAGGCTACAATGAGCAGTTCTTC,CASRSTGGSLGYNEQFF
TRBJ2-5,NA,TRBV9,NA,TGTGCCAGCAGCGTAGAGGGGGGACAAGAGACCCAGTACTTC,CASSVEGGQETQYF
TRBJ1-1,once,TRBV7-9,NA,TGTGCCAGCAGCCTCGGGACGGCGGAAGCTTTCTTT,CASSLGTAEAFF
TRBJ2-3,NA,TRBV4-3,TRBD1,TGCGCCAGCAGCCGGATGGACAGGGGCTTAGATACGCAGTATTTT,CASSRMDRGLDTQYF
TRBJ2-6,NA,TRBV2,NA,TGTGCCACCTCCGGGGGAAGAAGTTCGGGGGCCAACGTCCTGACTTTC,CATSGGRSSGANVLTF
TRBJ2-1,NA,TRBV27,TRBD1,TGTGCCAGCAAGACAGGGATCCATGAGCAGTTCTTC,CASKTGIHEQFF
TRBJ1-5,NA,TRBV7-8,TRBD1,TGTGCCAGCAGCTTAGGGGACAGTAATCAGCCCCAGCATTTT,CASSLGDSNQPQHF
TRBJ2-3,NA,TRBV5-1,TRBD2,TGCGCCAGCAGCTTGTCGGGAGGGCCGGGGGATACGCAGTATTTT,CASSLSGGPGDTQYF
TRBJ2-1,few,TRBV27,NA,TGTGCCAGCAGTTTCTACAATGAGCAGTTCTTC,CASSFYNEQFF
TRBJ2-3,once,TRBV9,NA,TGTGCCAGCAGCGTGGAACTATTAGATACGCAGTATTTT,CASSVELLDTQYF
TRBJ1-2,NA,TRBV7-8,TRBD1,TGTGCCAGCAGCCCAGGACAGGGAAACTATGGCTACACCTTC,CASSPGQGNYGYTF
TRBJ2-2,NA,TRBV29-1,TRBD1,TGCAGCGTTCTTGGACAGGGGCGTACGGCCGGGGAGCTGTTTTTT,CSVLGQGRTAGELFF
TRBJ2-1,NA,TRBV13,NA,TGTGCCAGCAGCTCCGGACGGTCCCGGGAGCAGTTCTTC,CASSSGRSREQFF
TRBJ1-2,NA,TRBV19,NA,TGTGCCAGTACCAGGACAGATTATGGCTACACCTTC,CASTRTDYGYTF
TRBJ2-7,NA,TRBV6-5,TRBD1,TGTGCCAGCAGTTTTTCGGGGCAGGGGGCTTACGAGCAGTACTTC,CASSFSGQGAYEQYF